This entry is about one TCR beta chain. As yet, its antigen is unknown. In the same sample, other DNA sequences code for this CDR3. The data originate from a study of cytomegalovirus exposure and HLA in healthy donors. Overall study context: A data release that came early held roughly 80 million unique TCRs from HLA-typed donors. Findings and limits, study-wide: A prior analysis recorded that most TCR beta V segments were productive about 90% or about 30% of the time. Donor immune exposure was known only as CMV serostatus.

Healthy bone marrow donors formed the donor group. The study ran its PCR with 60 Vbeta and 13 Jbeta primers. TCRdb's table, derived via immunoSEQ multiplex PCR, lists solely in-frame clones and lacks some. The data contain some 150,000 clones, 77% of them singletons. Sequenced sample: PBMCs. The TCR comes from a man aged 25-45 years in good health and CMV-seropositive.

As DNA, the CDR3 is TGCGCCAGTCGACAGGGGGACACTGAAGCTTTCTTT. It translates to CASRQGDTEAFF. The chain uses TRBV10-2 and TRBJ1-1; TRBD1 aligns across 9 bases. The CDR3 spans 12 residues. CDR1 is WSHSY and CDR2 is SAAADI in the germline V gene. V lost 9 bases, J lost 3 bases, and 2 bases stayed unmatched.